This T cell receptor beta chain stems from a study of blood T cells in healthy people across ages. Study background: The capture of about one barcoded beta molecule per two T cells was achieved by template switching.

General study points: The fall in TCR beta diversity per million T cells was roughly linear with age.

With respect to this clonotype: The antigen remains unidentified.

Sample-barcoded 5' priming and a J-beta primer mix drove a second PCR of roughly 7 to 11 cycles. Sequencing recovered at least 3 million CDR3-containing paired-end reads from each sample. TCRdb reprocessed the 5' RACE reads with MiXCR, giving one entry per CDR3 protein. The table has 980,000 or so distinct CDR3 sequences, roughly 50% seen once; the top ten hold around an eighth. Trimming left V 4 bases short and J 1 base short, with 7 bases between. Germline-derived CDR1 and CDR2 are SQVTM and ANQGSEA. The CDR3 runs to 13 residues. The rearrangement joins TRBV29-1 to TRBJ2-2; D not resolved. The clonotype was recovered from a man aged 25 to 45 in good health. Sequences were obtained from blood. This CDR3 reads CSVGKGNTGELFF. The DNA for the CDR3 is TGCAGCGTTGGTAAGGGGAACACCGGGGAGCTGTTTTTT.